This T cell receptor (beta chain) came from a study of blood T cell repertoires in COVID-19. Study in general: Spain, Italy and the United States supplied samples that represented acute and convalescent COVID-19. From T cells, B-cell-depleted T cells, or PBMCs came the material, which was cDNA or gDNA.

V was trimmed by 4 bases and J by 3 bases, leaving 10 bases between them. From germline, CDR1 is MNHEY and CDR2 SMNVEV (reference sequence). The CDR3 has 15 amino acids. In the authors' workflow: From reference gene primer amplification, estimates of nucleated cell counts were derived. The protocol was immunoSEQ multiplex PCR, while the TCRdb copy is restricted to in-frame clones and leaves out a portion. The V and J calls and clone size are taken from that table; D and trimming were inferred from the DNA. The data contain about 310,000 clones, 75% to 90% of them singletons. The V call is TRBV27, the J call TRBJ2-6; tentatively, D is TRBD1 (7 bases). Sequencing used PBMCs or T cells enriched from blood (not recorded which). The TCR originated in a man younger than 40 who had recovered from COVID-19. The DNA for the CDR3 is TGTGCCAGCAGTTACCAGGGGGGTGGGGCCAACGTCCTGACTTTC. Translation: CASSYQGGGANVLTF.